The 20 T cell receptor beta chains reported below all come from one sample, sequenced in a study of T-cell memory formation after mild COVID-19. TCRdb ran MiXCR on the 5' RACE reads and lists one entry per CDR3 protein. The sample yields under 350,000 distinct CDR3 sequences, 15% to 20% seen once. What was sequenced was PBMCs or a T cell subset sorted from them (not recorded which). These TCRs come from a man aged 18 to 29 who had mild COVID-19 (a few samples of this study predate the infection). Cell type and time point are not known.

The chain joins TRBV6-1 to TRBJ1-1; D remains unclear. The CDR3 covers 11 residues. The germline CDR1 and CDR2 sequences are MNHNS and SASEGT. V lost 7 bases, J lost 13 bases, and 16 bases lay in between. The CDR3 DNA sequence: TGTGCCAGCACTACCACAGTATCGGGTTTCTTT. It translates to CASTTTVSGFF.

A few counts support this clonotype. CDR3 in DNA: TGTGCCAGCAGTACTAGCGGGGGGGCAGATACGCAGTATTTT. This gives the protein CASSTSGGADTQYF. The chain recombines TRBV6-1 with TRBJ2-3; 13 bases map to TRBD2. The CDR3 covers 14 residues. V lost 5 bases to trimming and J lost 4 bases; unmatched junction nucleotides: 0. Germline CDR1 MNHNS, CDR2 SASEGT.

CDR3 sequence reads: CASSSKKGLNTEAFF. The CDR3 coding sequence is TGTGCCAGCAGCTCAAAAAAGGGGCTGAACACTGAAGCTTTCTTT. The rearrangement uses TRBV7-3 and TRBJ1-1, with TRBD1 as a possible D gene (5 bases). V lost 4 bases and J lost 0, with 12 bases in between. CDR1 and CDR2 (germline): SGHTA, FQGTGA. The CDR3 runs 15 residues.

The rearrangement joins TRBV30 to TRBJ2-7; D ambiguous. The CDR3 consists of 11 residues. CDR1 is GTSNPN and CDR2 is SVGIG in the germline V gene (reference sequence). Trimming shortened V by 1 base and J by 6 bases, and 7 bases separated the two germline ends. The CDR3 reads CAWSESGEQYF. DNA for the CDR3: TGTGCCTGGAGTGAGAGTGGCGAGCAGTACTTC.

There are a few counts of this clonotype. The chain recombines TRBV7-3 with TRBJ1-1; D is possibly TRBD1 (6 bases). CDR1 and CDR2 from the germline V gene are SGHTA and FQGTGA. The CDR3 loop spans 14 amino acids. Deletions cut 5 bases from V and 5 bases from J, with 15 bases between. The CDR3, as DNA: TGTGCCAGCAGCGCCACAGGGAGGTATACTGAAGCTTTCTTT. Its translation: CASSATGRYTEAFF.

The rearrangement uses TRBV28 and TRBJ1-2; D unresolved. V was clipped by 2 bases and J by 8 bases, with 12 bases between them. The germline gives CDR1 MDHEN, CDR2 SYDVKM. The CDR3 loop spans 13 amino acids. CDR3 region: CASSLGRGDGYTF. The DNA of the CDR3 is TGTGCCAGCAGTTTAGGGCGGGGAGACGGCTACACCTTC.

This clonotype was counted between two and nine times. The CDR3 loop is CASARGELDYTGELFF. Written as DNA, the CDR3 is TGCGCCAGCGCTAGAGGCGAGTTGGACTACACCGGGGAGCTGTTTTTT. The chain couples TRBV5-1 to TRBJ2-2, with a possible D match to TRBD2 (5 bases). V lost 7 bases and J 3 bases, leaving 19 bases between the germline ends. This CDR3 is built from 16 residues. Germline lookup yields CDR1 SGHRS and CDR2 YFSETQ.

The chain combines TRBV20-1 with TRBJ1-1; no definite D call. With 6 bases removed from V and 1 base from J, the gap between germline ends came to 9 bases. This CDR3 contains 12 residues. Germline V gene data show CDR1 as DFQATT and CDR2 as SNEGSKA (reference sequence). The CDR3 reads CSATEGNTEAFF. CDR3 sequence (DNA): TGCAGTGCAACTGAAGGGAACACTGAAGCTTTCTTT.

The chain recombines TRBV5-1 with TRBJ2-3, with D perhaps given as TRBD1 or TRBD2 (6 bases each). Trimming took 4 bases from V and 2 from J, leaving 17 bases between them. CDR1 and CDR2 (germline): SGHRS, YFSETQ. The CDR3 spans 16 residues. DNA of the CDR3: TGCGCCAGCAGCCGTGGGGGGCGGTCAAACACAGATACGCAGTATTTT. It yields the protein CASSRGGRSNTDTQYF.

There are a few counts of this clonotype. CDR3 amino acids: CASSPTTASSYNEQFF. The DNA of the CDR3 is TGTGCCAGCAGCCCTACTACCGCGAGCTCCTACAATGAGCAGTTCTTC. The V gene is TRBV11-1, the J gene TRBJ2-1; D is uncertain. The ends were cut back, 5 bases at V and 0 bases at J, with 14 bases in the middle. The CDR3 totals 16 residues. Germline CDR1 and CDR2: SGHAT and FQDESV (reference sequence).

A few counts support this clonotype. The chain has TRBV4-1 and TRBJ1-1; D perhaps matches TRBD1 (6 bases). This CDR3 region has 14 residues. Germline V gene lookup returns CDR1 MGHRA and CDR2 YSYEKL. V was clipped by 4 bases and J by 5 bases, with 14 bases between them. CDR3: CASSLRGAGTEAFF. Written as DNA, the CDR3 is TGCGCCAGCAGCCTACGGGGGGCGGGAACTGAAGCTTTCTTT.

This clonotype was counted only a few times. J is TRBJ2-2 and V is TRBV11-1; D gene uncertain. The ends were cut back, 2 bases at V and 1 base at J, with 8 bases in the middle. The CDR3 has 15 residues. Germline values: CDR1 SGHAT, CDR2 FQDESV (reference sequence). CDR3 residues: CASSLTGWNTGELFF. The CDR3 nucleotides are TGTGCCAGCAGCTTAACCGGGTGGAACACCGGGGAGCTGTTTTTT.

In this sample, this clonotype turned up a few times. For the CDR3, the DNA is TGTGCCAGCAGCTTATCGTTTACCCCGGACACTGAAGCTTTCTTT. This translates into CASSLSFTPDTEAFF. V usage is TRBV7-9 and J usage is TRBJ1-1; D remains unclear. The germline gives CDR1 SEHNR, CDR2 FQNEAQ (reference sequence). CDR3 size: 15 residues. Between the trimmed V and J ends, which lost 2 bases and 3 bases, there was a span of 13 bases.

The chain recombines TRBV9 with TRBJ1-5; a weak D match, TRBD1 (5 bases). CDR1 is SGDLS and CDR2 is YYNGEE in the germline V gene. The length of the CDR3 is 14 residues. The V gene lost 0 bases and the J gene lost 4 bases, with 8 bases spanning the gap. The CDR3, as DNA: TGTGCCAGCAGCGTAGATGCAGGGAATCAGCCCCAGCATTTT. Translation gives CASSVDAGNQPQHF.

The genes are TRBV15 and TRBJ1-1; D is possibly TRBD1 (5 bases). This CDR3 has 15 residues. V lost 0 bases and J 8 bases, leaving 16 bases between the germline ends. Looked up from germline, CDR1 is LNHNV and CDR2 is YYDKDF (reference sequence). CDR3: CATSRDTGRAPEAFF. The CDR3 DNA follows: TGTGCCACCAGCAGAGACACAGGCAGAGCTCCAGAAGCTTTCTTT.

This clonotype showed up just a few times. The chain carries TRBV27 and TRBJ1-2; no firm D call. Trimming removed 10 bases from V and 3 bases from J, with 21 bases in between. This CDR3 spans 15 amino acids. Germline V gene sequence: CDR1 MNHEY, CDR2 SMNVEV (reference sequence). CDR3 in DNA: TGTGCCACCGCGGCCAGGTTCGGGTTTGACTATGGCTACACCTTC. It yields the protein CATAARFGFDYGYTF.

This clonotype turned up a few times. The CDR3 sequence: CASSGVGARTNEQFF. The CDR3 DNA sequence: TGTGCCAGCAGCGGCGTGGGGGCCCGTACGAATGAGCAGTTCTTC. J is TRBJ2-1 and V is TRBV7-6, with D possibly TRBD1 on 6 matching bases. CDR1 and CDR2 (germline): SGHVS, FNYEAQ. The CDR3 contains 15 residues. The V and J ends lost 5 bases and 7 bases respectively, with 18 bases between them.

The CDR3 loop is CSVEVGHQNIQYF. The DNA of the CDR3 is TGCAGCGTTGAAGTGGGGCACCAAAACATTCAGTACTTC. The V gene is TRBV29-1, the J gene TRBJ2-4; maybe TRBD1 (5 bases). The CDR3 runs to 13 residues. The ends were cut back, 1 base at V and 5 bases at J, with 9 bases in the middle. Per the germline V gene, CDR1 is SQVTM and CDR2 is ANQGSEA.

This clonotype was found a few times. The V gene is TRBV4-1, the J gene TRBJ2-6, with D unresolved. V was clipped by 1 base and J by 0 bases, with 1 base between them. Germline lookup yields CDR1 MGHRA and CDR2 YSYEKL. This CDR3 is 14 amino acids long. The CDR3 DNA is TGCGCCAGCAGCCAAGTCTCTGGGGCCAACGTCCTGACTTTC. It is translated as CASSQVSGANVLTF.

The rearrangement joins TRBV2 to TRBJ2-7; weak D call: TRBD2 (5 bases). V was cut by 2 bases and J by 0 bases, with 14 bases left in between. Germline V lookup: CDR1 SNHLY, CDR2 FYNNEI. CDR3 length equals 16 residues. The CDR3 here is CASSETRERDSYEQYF. CDR3 nucleotide sequence: TGTGCCAGCAGTGAAACCCGGGAACGAGACTCCTACGAGCAGTACTTC.